This T cell receptor beta chain was obtained from a study of response to subunit inactivated influenza vaccine. TCRdb re-derived calls from the RT-PCR reads in MiXCR, one entry per CDR3 protein. This sample has about 540,000 distinct CDR3 sequences, with 14% found just once. The CDR3 contains 13 residues. V shed 5 bases, J shed 6 bases, and the junction held 3 bases outside the gene matches. Whole-study results and caveats: Each seasonal flu vaccination may recruit only limited new T cells, authors suggested.

In regard to this clonotype: Its specificity is not known.

The chain is built from TRBV12-3 or TRBV12-4 and TRBJ1-5, with 8 bases lining up with TRBD1. Sequencing used PBMCs from blood, obtained 11 to 12 days after vaccination. The clonotype originates from a man aged 45-65 years who received an inactivated influenza vaccine. The CDR3 loop reads CASSPRGPQPQHF. The CDR3 nucleotides read TGTGCCAGCAGTCCCAGGGGGCCTCAGCCCCAGCATTTT.